This is a list of T cell receptor beta chains from one sample in a study of post-analysis software for immune sequencing data. Each CDR3 protein gets one entry after TCRdb re-called the PCR reads with MiXCR. The sample carries roughly 400,000 distinct CDR3 sequences, more than 30% recorded once. Sequenced sample: blood. These receptors were collected from a girl aged 2 to 9 with multiple sclerosis. The CDR3 runs from the conserved cysteine through the conserved F or W. D genes are given only for firm matches. Expanded clones get a size class; other rows say once, few or many, or leave the size out.

CDR3aa,CDR3nt,j_gene,v_gene,abundance,d_gene,len
CASSLATDYEQYF,TGTGCCAGCAGCTTAGCGACGGACTACGAGCAGTACTTC,TRBJ2-7,TRBV7-2,.,.,13
CSARDLSTGGSNYGYTF,TGCAGTGCTAGAGACCTATCGACAGGCGGGTCGAACTATGGCTACACCTTC,TRBJ1-2,TRBV20-1,.,.,17
CASSLGPADTQYF,TGCGCCAGCAGCTTGGGGCCTGCAGATACGCAGTATTTT,TRBJ2-3,TRBV5-1,.,.,13
CASSQITDTQYF,TGTGCCAGCAGCCAAATCACAGATACGCAGTATTTT,TRBJ2-3,TRBV7-2,.,.,12
CSVATGTDYTREQFF,TGCAGCGTGGCTACCGGGACAGATTATACAAGGGAGCAGTTCTTC,TRBJ2-1,TRBV29-1,few,TRBD1,15
CASSLVGRLQETQYF,TGCGCCAGCAGCTTGGTCGGGCGGTTACAAGAGACCCAGTACTTC,TRBJ2-5,TRBV5-1,.,.,15
CASSPGRRGPYNEQFF,TGTGCCAGCAGCCCAGGGCGTAGGGGGCCCTACAATGAGCAGTTCTTC,TRBJ2-1,TRBV7-2,.,TRBD1,16
CASSQVYGTEAFF,TGCGCCAGCAGCCAAGTTTATGGCACTGAAGCTTTCTTT,TRBJ1-1,TRBV4-3,.,.,13
CASSQTSEAYNEQFF,TGTGCCAGCAGTCAGACTAGCGAGGCTTACAATGAGCAGTTCTTC,TRBJ2-1,TRBV6-5,few,TRBD2,15
CASSQVSPGYYGYTF,TGCGCCAGCAGCCAAGTTTCACCGGGCTACTATGGCTACACCTTC,TRBJ1-2,TRBV4-1,few,.,15
CSVDGAQGAGVADTQYF,TGCAGCGTTGATGGGGCCCAGGGAGCGGGAGTTGCAGATACGCAGTATTTT,TRBJ2-3,TRBV29-1,once,TRBD2,17
CSVDPGGNYGYTF,TGCAGCGTTGACCCAGGGGGCAACTATGGCTACACCTTC,TRBJ1-2,TRBV29-1,.,TRBD1,13
CSGDREPREAFF,TGCAGCGGGGACAGGGAACCGCGAGAAGCTTTCTTT,TRBJ1-1,TRBV29-1,few,TRBD1,12
CASSEAGGSYEQYF,TGTGCCAGCAGTGAGGCGGGGGGGTCCTACGAGCAGTACTTC,TRBJ2-7,TRBV25-1,.,TRBD2,14
CASSPGITQDTQYF,TGTGCCAGCAGTCCCGGGATCACACAAGATACGCAGTATTTT,TRBJ2-3,TRBV12-3/TRBV12-4,few,.,14
CASSDEEGGSDEQFF,TGTGCCAGCAGTGACGAGGAGGGCGGGAGCGATGAGCAGTTCTTC,TRBJ2-1,TRBV12-3/TRBV12-4,.,TRBD2,15
CASSDSITDTQYF,TGTGCCAGCAGTGACTCAATCACAGATACGCAGTATTTT,TRBJ2-3,TRBV2,.,.,13
CASSLSPRIYEQYF,TGTGCCAGCAGCTTATCCCCTAGGATCTACGAGCAGTACTTC,TRBJ2-7,TRBV13,few,.,14
CASSTRQGAYEQYF,TGTGCCAGCAGCACCCGACAGGGAGCCTACGAGCAGTACTTC,TRBJ2-7,TRBV7-8,many,TRBD1,14
CASDLPGQRNTEAFF,TGTGCCAGCGACCTACCGGGACAGAGGAACACTGAAGCTTTCTTT,TRBJ1-1,TRBV6-6,once,TRBD1,15
CASSLAGNQPQHF,TGCGCCAGCAGCTTGGCGGGCAATCAGCCCCAGCATTTT,TRBJ1-5,TRBV5-1,many,.,13
CASAFIGGKVDTQYF,TGTGCCAGCGCTTTTATTGGCGGGAAGGTAGATACGCAGTATTTT,TRBJ2-3,TRBV6-2/TRBV6-3,.,.,15
CASSPPADYYEQYF,TGTGCCAGCAGCCCGCCAGCGGATTACTACGAGCAGTACTTC,TRBJ2-7,TRBV7-2,few,.,14
CASSSQGWGYTF,TGTGCCAGCAGTTCCCAGGGGTGGGGCTACACCTTC,TRBJ1-2,TRBV12-3/TRBV12-4,once,.,12
CASSPGTRLSTDAQYF,TGTGCCAGCAGCCCCGGGACCCGGCTTAGCACAGATGCGCAGTATTTT,TRBJ2-3,TRBV12-3/TRBV12-4,.,.,16
CSARDGRGTEAFF,TGCAGTGCTAGAGATGGGAGGGGTACTGAAGCTTTCTTT,TRBJ1-1,TRBV20-1,.,.,13
CASSQVWGSNGYTF,TGCGCCAGCAGCCAAGTTTGGGGGAGCAATGGTTACACCTTC,TRBJ1-2,TRBV4-1,few,.,14
CASSLVGRGTLANTGELFF,TGCGCCAGCAGCTTGGTAGGCAGGGGCACCCTCGCGAACACCGGGGAGCTGTTTTTT,TRBJ2-2,TRBV5-1,.,.,19
CASSLVGMVQYF,TGTGCCAGCAGCTTGGTAGGGATGGTGCAGTACTTC,TRBJ2-4,TRBV5-6,.,.,12
CASSHSGTGRSETQYF,TGCGCCAGCAGCCACTCCGGGACAGGGAGGTCAGAGACCCAGTACTTC,TRBJ2-5,TRBV4-1,.,TRBD1,16
CAGSVAGTGAYGYTF,TGTGCCGGCAGCGTCGCCGGGACAGGGGCTTATGGCTACACCTTC,TRBJ1-2,TRBV11-1,.,TRBD1,15
CAISQHHSTGGNEQFF,TGTGCCATCAGCCAACACCATTCGACGGGGGGCAATGAGCAGTTCTTC,TRBJ2-1,TRBV10-3,.,TRBD2,16
CASSFETDTQYF,TGTGCCAGCAGCTTTGAAACAGATACGCAGTATTTT,TRBJ2-3,TRBV5-4,.,.,12
CASSYSGFNEQYF,TGTGCCAGCAGTTACTCTGGCTTCAACGAGCAGTACTTC,TRBJ2-7,TRBV6-6,few,.,13
CASIQDSSGNTIYF,TGTGCCAGCATTCAGGACAGCTCTGGAAACACCATATATTTT,TRBJ1-3,TRBV6-6,.,.,14
CASSQRGQLNEKLFF,TGCGCCAGCAGCCAAAGGGGACAGCTTAATGAAAAACTGTTTTTT,TRBJ1-4,TRBV4-1,few,TRBD1,15
CASSFPRGNYGYTF,TGTGCCAGCAGTTTTCCCCGGGGGAACTATGGCTACACCTTC,TRBJ1-2,TRBV12-3/TRBV12-4,many,.,14